Each of the 21 T cell receptor beta chains below was sequenced from the same sample in a study of OX40 agonist ivuxolimab in advanced cancers. Assay used: immunoSEQ multiplex PCR; TCRdb lists only in-frame clones, some missing. The table shows 62,000 or so clones, with 84% occurring only once. Sequencing was performed on CD4+ or CD8+ T cells sorted from blood, taken in a trial of the OX40 agonist ivuxolimab. These receptors were taken from an adult with an advanced solid tumor such as melanoma, head and neck, liver or kidney cancer.

The chain uses TRBV2 and TRBJ1-5; D remains ambiguous. Trimming removed 7 bases from V and 3 bases from J, with 10 bases in between. Per germline, CDR1 SNHLY and CDR2 FYNNEI. This CDR3 region has 13 residues. Here the CDR3 DNA reads TGTGCCAGCACCACACAGCTCAATCAGCCCCAGCATTTT. Translating it yields CASTTQLNQPQHF.

The J gene is TRBJ1-1, the V gene TRBV5-1; tentative D call: TRBD1 (5 bases). This CDR3 region has 14 residues. V was cut by 1 base and J by 4 bases, with 11 bases left in between. Germline loops: CDR1 SGHRS, CDR2 YFSETQ. In nucleotides, the CDR3 is TGCGCCAGCAGCTTGTCTCCAGGGAGCACTGAAGCTTTCTTT. Translating gives CASSLSPGSTEAFF.

The chain employs TRBV5-8 and TRBJ2-3; TRBD2 matches at 10 bases. The CDR3 is 14 amino acids. The germline V gene has CDR1 SGHTS and CDR2 YDEGEE. Trimming cost V 5 bases and J 5 bases; bases outside gene matches: 5. CDR3: CASSRLAGVDTQYF. In nucleotides, the CDR3 is TGTGCCAGCAGTAGGCTAGCGGGGGTAGATACGCAGTATTTT.

The chain combines TRBV7-3 with TRBJ1-6, with D possibly being TRBD1 (6 bases). The CDR3 totals 15 residues. V was pared by 4 bases and J by 4 bases, with 11 bases between. Germline CDR1 and CDR2: SGHTA and FQGTGA. CDR3 region: CASSSSGQYNSPLHF. The CDR3 nucleotides are TGTGCCAGCAGCTCGAGCGGACAGTATAATTCACCCCTCCACTTT.

Notes on this clone: One junction end does not reproduce the germline sequence, and a read error may be involved. The CDR3 protein is CASSAGTSGIGQETQYF. DNA of the CDR3: TGTGCTAGCAGCGCCGGGACTAGCGGGATCGGCCAAGAGACCCAGTACTTC. The chain joins TRBV7-7 to TRBJ2-5, with 13 bases aligning to TRBD2. Germline assignment: CDR1 SSHAT and CDR2 FNYEAQ (reference sequence). The CDR3 is made up of 17 amino acids.

The chain carries TRBV5-1 and TRBJ2-2; 8 nucleotides align to TRBD1. Losses at the gene ends were 3 bases for V and 5 bases for J; bases not matched to a gene: 6. Germline V gives CDR1 SGHRS, CDR2 YFSETQ. The CDR3 has 15 amino acids. CDR3 nucleotides: TGCGCCAGCAGCTCGGGACAGGCCGTGACCGGGGAGCTGTTTTTT. This gives the protein CASSSGQAVTGELFF.

The CDR3 protein is CASSDPRGLTNYGYTF. The CDR3, as DNA: TGTGCCAGCAGCGATCCCCGGGGGCTTACTAACTATGGCTACACCTTC. V gene TRBV7-9 combines with J gene TRBJ1-2; D perhaps matches TRBD1 (6 bases). Germline-derived CDR1 and CDR2 are SEHNR and FQNEAQ (reference sequence). There are 16 residues in the CDR3. The ends were cut back, 5 bases at V and 0 bases at J, with 16 bases in the middle.

This chain uses TRBV7-2 with TRBJ1-5; no clear D. The CDR3 is 13 residues long. The ends were cut back, 3 bases at V and 1 base at J, with 4 bases in the middle. Germline lookup yields CDR1 SGHTA and CDR2 FQGNSA. CDR3 amino acids: CASSFRSNQPQHF. The CDR3, as DNA: TGTGCCAGCAGCTTCAGAAGCAATCAGCCCCAGCATTTT.

This clone was counted a single time. The J gene is TRBJ2-7, the V gene TRBV5-1, with D possibly TRBD1 on 5 matching bases. This CDR3 comprises 15 residues. Germline V gene lookup returns CDR1 SGHRS and CDR2 YFSETQ. V was trimmed by 0 bases and J by 0 bases, leaving 10 bases between them. The CDR3 nucleotides read TGCGCCAGCAGCTTGGTTCAGGGAAGCTCCTACGAGCAGTACTTC. Amino acids: CASSLVQGSSYEQYF.

This chain uses TRBV11-2 with TRBJ1-4; TRBD1 agrees at 7 bases. Germline values: CDR1 SGHAT, CDR2 FQNNGV. This CDR3 region has 13 residues. Germline trimming cut 4 bases from V and 7 bases from J; bases unmatched to any gene: 3. The CDR3 loop is CASSSHRGEKLFF. CDR3 bases: TGTGCCAGCAGCTCACACAGGGGTGAAAAACTGTTTTTT.

This clone was counted between two and nine times. The chain employs TRBV11-3 and TRBJ2-2; tentatively, D is TRBD1 (6 bases). Germline CDR1 SGHNT, CDR2 YENEEA. The V gene lost 2 bases and the J gene lost 3 bases, with 16 bases spanning the gap. The CDR3 is made up of 17 amino acids. This CDR3 is CASSLLSDSRDTGELFF. CDR3 DNA: TGTGCCAGCAGCTTATTGTCGGACAGTAGGGACACCGGGGAGCTGTTTTTT.

The V gene is TRBV6-6, the J gene TRBJ1-1; D is unclear. The CDR3 loop spans 14 amino acids. Germline CDR1 reads MNHNY; CDR2 reads SVGAGI (reference sequence). V shed 5 bases and J shed 1 base, with 11 bases lying between them. The CDR3 DNA sequence: TGTGCCAGCAGTGACCACCGGAGGAACACTGAAGCTTTCTTT. Translation gives CASSDHRRNTEAFF.

The chain is built from TRBV29-1 and TRBJ2-7; no clear D. The CDR3 consists of 13 residues. With 6 bases removed from V and 2 bases from J, the gap between germline ends came to 14 bases. Germline V CDR1 and CDR2: SQVTM, ANQGSEA. CDR3 protein: CSVKSWEAYEQYF. The DNA of the CDR3 is TGCAGCGTGAAGTCGTGGGAAGCCTACGAGCAGTACTTC.

The V and J genes are TRBV7-3 and TRBJ2-7; 9 bases fit TRBD1. The CDR3 is 12 amino acids. The V segment lost 11 bases and the J segment 5 bases; nucleotides outside the gene matches: 7. CDR1 and CDR2 from the germline V gene are SGHTA and FQGTGA. CDR3 sequence (DNA): TGTGCCGCCCGGGACAGGGTCCACGAGCAGTACTTC. Translating it yields CAARDRVHEQYF.

The rearrangement joins TRBV19 to TRBJ1-5; 8 bases are a match to TRBD1. Per germline, CDR1 LNHDA and CDR2 SQIVND (reference sequence). This CDR3 is built from 12 residues. J lost 6 bases, V lost 11 bases, and 6 bases had no gene match. CDR3 loop: CAGGDRRQPQHF. Written as DNA, the CDR3 is TGTGCCGGCGGGGACAGGCGTCAGCCCCAGCATTTT.

This chain joins TRBV11-2 and TRBJ1-1; no definite D call. The V gene lost 1 base and the J gene lost 0 bases, with 9 bases spanning the gap. The length of the CDR3 is 15 residues. CDR1 is SGHAT and CDR2 is FQNNGV in the germline V gene. The CDR3 DNA reads TGTGCCAGCAGCTTAGTCAACACCCTGAACACTGAAGCTTTCTTT. It encodes CASSLVNTLNTEAFF. The full variable domain, its missing parts supplied by reference TRBV11-2 and TRBJ1-1, is EAGVAQSPRYKIIEKRQSVAFWCNPISGHATLYWYQQILGQGPKLLIQFQNNGVVDDSQLPKDRFSAERLKGVDSTLKIQPAKLEDSAVYLCASSLVNTLNTEAFFGQGTRLTVV.

This clone was seen a single time. This chain uses TRBV2 with TRBJ2-1; possible D gene TRBD2, 6 bases. CDR3 length: 12 residues. Trimming removed 3 bases from V and 15 bases from J, with 15 bases in between. CDR1 and CDR2 (germline): SNHLY, FYNNEI. The CDR3 protein is CASSERRDLGFF. CDR3 coding DNA: TGTGCCAGCAGTGAGCGCCGGGACTTGGGGTTCTTC.

The chain links TRBV20-1 to TRBJ1-4, with D hard to call. V shed 6 bases and J shed 6 bases, with 8 bases lying between them. Germline CDR1 reads DFQATT; CDR2 reads SNEGSKA (reference sequence). The CDR3 covers 11 residues. CDR3 DNA sequence: TGCAGTGCCGCGAGGGATGAAAAACTGTTTTTT. Protein: CSAARDEKLFF.

The sample holds a few counts of this clone. This chain connects TRBV5-1 to TRBJ1-6; a weak D match, TRBD1 (5 bases). V lost 0 bases and J 7 bases, leaving 14 bases between the germline ends. Germline CDR1 reads SGHRS; CDR2 reads YFSETQ. The CDR3 is made up of 16 amino acids. The CDR3 region has the DNA TGCGCCAGCAGCTTGGGGGGGAAACTGAGGAATTCACCCCTCCACTTT. This encodes CASSLGGKLRNSPLHF.

J is TRBJ2-5 and V is TRBV7-5; the DNA was not used to check the table's D call, TRBD2. TRBV7-5 is described as a pseudogene. The length of the CDR3 is 16 residues. As DNA, the CDR3 is TGTGCCAGAAGCCGGAGTGGGCGGCGGGGCGTGGAGACCCAGTACTTC. Protein sequence: CARSRSGRRGVETQYF.

This clone was found once. Possible read error: a much larger clone is one base away. The chain employs TRBV6-6 and TRBJ1-2; maybe TRBD1 (5 bases). This CDR3 has 13 amino acids. The germline CDR1 and CDR2 sequences are MNHNY and SVGAGI (reference sequence). The CDR3 coding sequence is TGTGCCAGCAGCTATGACAGAAACTATGGCCACACCTTC. Residues: CASSYDRNYGHTF.